This entry features one TCR beta chain sequence. Its antigen is as yet unknown. The data are from a study of tumor-infiltrating lymphocytes in primary liver carcinoma. Unsorted whole blood yielded the blood RNA, and germline DNA was also extracted. A primer matching the constant region was used to make TCR beta cDNA from 500 to 600 ng of total RNA. Employing slightly modified ARM-PCR, three nested multiplex PCR rounds were run, and these gave rise to the TCR beta libraries. TCRdb re-called the multiplex PCR reads with MiXCR, one entry per CDR3 protein. The table includes some 200,000 distinct CDR3 sequences, less than 65% detected once. Study-level results: Pairs of tumor regions overlapped more than tumor-adjacent and tumor-blood pairs did.

Sequences were obtained from peripheral blood. This sequence was found in a woman aged 60-75 years with primary liver carcinoma and hepatitis B virus infection.

CDR3 protein: CSTDRSGTGSEQYF. The CDR3 DNA reads as TGTTCCACGGACCGATCCGGGACAGGGTCCGAGCAGTACTTC. The V and J genes are TRBV10-3 and TRBJ2-7; 9 bases agree with TRBD1. CDR1 ENHRY and CDR2 SYGVKD come from the germline V gene. There are 14 residues in the CDR3.